This T cell receptor (beta chain) derives from a study of cytomegalovirus exposure and HLA in healthy donors. Germline assignment: CDR1 SGHNT and CDR2 YYREEE (reference sequence). This CDR3 region has 14 residues. V lost 4 bases and J lost 4, with 14 bases in between. In this sample, this clone turned up once. The antigen remains unidentified. Study-wide findings and caveats: No immune exposure information besides CMV serostatus was available. Whilst most TCR sequences proved rare, a subset of public TCRs occurred across many donors.

Both 60 Vbeta primers and 13 Jbeta primers went into the PCR. Clones were sequenced by immunoSEQ multiplex PCR, and TCRdb holds only the in-frame ones, with some missing. The sample includes 100,000 to 150,000 clones, about 75% of them seen just once. The specimen was PBMCs. The chain recombines TRBV5-4 with TRBJ1-2; no clear D. The clonotype originates from a man aged 55 to 69 in good health and CMV-seropositive. The chain's CDR3 is CASSPQPGSYGYTF. The CDR3 coding sequence is TGTGCCAGCAGCCCACAGCCCGGTAGCTATGGCTACACCTTC.